This T cell receptor beta chain derives from a study of T-cell reconstitution after alpha-beta-depleted transplantation in children. This CDR3 is 14 amino acids long. Germline V gene lookup returns CDR1 LNHNV and CDR2 YYDKDF (reference sequence). V lost 4 bases and J lost 0; bases outside the gene matches: 2. This sample's TCRbeta library carried unique molecular identifier barcodes. TCRdb reprocessed the PCR reads via MiXCR and lists one record per CDR3 protein. The table shows about 98,000 distinct CDR3 sequences, with 23% occurring only once. Material: PBMCs, obtained before TCRalphabeta/CD19-depleted stem cell transplant. The gene calls are TRBV15 and TRBJ2-7, with 8 bases aligning to TRBD1. The origin of this receptor is a boy younger than 10 with acute lymphoblastic leukemia, due to receive a stem cell transplant. In DNA form, the CDR3 reads TGTGCCACCAGCACAACAGGGGGCTCCTACGAGCAGTACTTC. Protein product: CATSTTGGSYEQYF. Combining the CDR3 with reference TRBV15 and TRBJ2-7 gives the whole variable domain DAMVIQNPRYQVTQFGKPVTLSCSQTLNHNVMYWYQQKSSQAPKLLFHYYDKDFNNEADTPDNFQSRRPNTSFCFLDIRSPGLGDTAMYLCATSTTGGSYEQYFGPGTRLTVT.